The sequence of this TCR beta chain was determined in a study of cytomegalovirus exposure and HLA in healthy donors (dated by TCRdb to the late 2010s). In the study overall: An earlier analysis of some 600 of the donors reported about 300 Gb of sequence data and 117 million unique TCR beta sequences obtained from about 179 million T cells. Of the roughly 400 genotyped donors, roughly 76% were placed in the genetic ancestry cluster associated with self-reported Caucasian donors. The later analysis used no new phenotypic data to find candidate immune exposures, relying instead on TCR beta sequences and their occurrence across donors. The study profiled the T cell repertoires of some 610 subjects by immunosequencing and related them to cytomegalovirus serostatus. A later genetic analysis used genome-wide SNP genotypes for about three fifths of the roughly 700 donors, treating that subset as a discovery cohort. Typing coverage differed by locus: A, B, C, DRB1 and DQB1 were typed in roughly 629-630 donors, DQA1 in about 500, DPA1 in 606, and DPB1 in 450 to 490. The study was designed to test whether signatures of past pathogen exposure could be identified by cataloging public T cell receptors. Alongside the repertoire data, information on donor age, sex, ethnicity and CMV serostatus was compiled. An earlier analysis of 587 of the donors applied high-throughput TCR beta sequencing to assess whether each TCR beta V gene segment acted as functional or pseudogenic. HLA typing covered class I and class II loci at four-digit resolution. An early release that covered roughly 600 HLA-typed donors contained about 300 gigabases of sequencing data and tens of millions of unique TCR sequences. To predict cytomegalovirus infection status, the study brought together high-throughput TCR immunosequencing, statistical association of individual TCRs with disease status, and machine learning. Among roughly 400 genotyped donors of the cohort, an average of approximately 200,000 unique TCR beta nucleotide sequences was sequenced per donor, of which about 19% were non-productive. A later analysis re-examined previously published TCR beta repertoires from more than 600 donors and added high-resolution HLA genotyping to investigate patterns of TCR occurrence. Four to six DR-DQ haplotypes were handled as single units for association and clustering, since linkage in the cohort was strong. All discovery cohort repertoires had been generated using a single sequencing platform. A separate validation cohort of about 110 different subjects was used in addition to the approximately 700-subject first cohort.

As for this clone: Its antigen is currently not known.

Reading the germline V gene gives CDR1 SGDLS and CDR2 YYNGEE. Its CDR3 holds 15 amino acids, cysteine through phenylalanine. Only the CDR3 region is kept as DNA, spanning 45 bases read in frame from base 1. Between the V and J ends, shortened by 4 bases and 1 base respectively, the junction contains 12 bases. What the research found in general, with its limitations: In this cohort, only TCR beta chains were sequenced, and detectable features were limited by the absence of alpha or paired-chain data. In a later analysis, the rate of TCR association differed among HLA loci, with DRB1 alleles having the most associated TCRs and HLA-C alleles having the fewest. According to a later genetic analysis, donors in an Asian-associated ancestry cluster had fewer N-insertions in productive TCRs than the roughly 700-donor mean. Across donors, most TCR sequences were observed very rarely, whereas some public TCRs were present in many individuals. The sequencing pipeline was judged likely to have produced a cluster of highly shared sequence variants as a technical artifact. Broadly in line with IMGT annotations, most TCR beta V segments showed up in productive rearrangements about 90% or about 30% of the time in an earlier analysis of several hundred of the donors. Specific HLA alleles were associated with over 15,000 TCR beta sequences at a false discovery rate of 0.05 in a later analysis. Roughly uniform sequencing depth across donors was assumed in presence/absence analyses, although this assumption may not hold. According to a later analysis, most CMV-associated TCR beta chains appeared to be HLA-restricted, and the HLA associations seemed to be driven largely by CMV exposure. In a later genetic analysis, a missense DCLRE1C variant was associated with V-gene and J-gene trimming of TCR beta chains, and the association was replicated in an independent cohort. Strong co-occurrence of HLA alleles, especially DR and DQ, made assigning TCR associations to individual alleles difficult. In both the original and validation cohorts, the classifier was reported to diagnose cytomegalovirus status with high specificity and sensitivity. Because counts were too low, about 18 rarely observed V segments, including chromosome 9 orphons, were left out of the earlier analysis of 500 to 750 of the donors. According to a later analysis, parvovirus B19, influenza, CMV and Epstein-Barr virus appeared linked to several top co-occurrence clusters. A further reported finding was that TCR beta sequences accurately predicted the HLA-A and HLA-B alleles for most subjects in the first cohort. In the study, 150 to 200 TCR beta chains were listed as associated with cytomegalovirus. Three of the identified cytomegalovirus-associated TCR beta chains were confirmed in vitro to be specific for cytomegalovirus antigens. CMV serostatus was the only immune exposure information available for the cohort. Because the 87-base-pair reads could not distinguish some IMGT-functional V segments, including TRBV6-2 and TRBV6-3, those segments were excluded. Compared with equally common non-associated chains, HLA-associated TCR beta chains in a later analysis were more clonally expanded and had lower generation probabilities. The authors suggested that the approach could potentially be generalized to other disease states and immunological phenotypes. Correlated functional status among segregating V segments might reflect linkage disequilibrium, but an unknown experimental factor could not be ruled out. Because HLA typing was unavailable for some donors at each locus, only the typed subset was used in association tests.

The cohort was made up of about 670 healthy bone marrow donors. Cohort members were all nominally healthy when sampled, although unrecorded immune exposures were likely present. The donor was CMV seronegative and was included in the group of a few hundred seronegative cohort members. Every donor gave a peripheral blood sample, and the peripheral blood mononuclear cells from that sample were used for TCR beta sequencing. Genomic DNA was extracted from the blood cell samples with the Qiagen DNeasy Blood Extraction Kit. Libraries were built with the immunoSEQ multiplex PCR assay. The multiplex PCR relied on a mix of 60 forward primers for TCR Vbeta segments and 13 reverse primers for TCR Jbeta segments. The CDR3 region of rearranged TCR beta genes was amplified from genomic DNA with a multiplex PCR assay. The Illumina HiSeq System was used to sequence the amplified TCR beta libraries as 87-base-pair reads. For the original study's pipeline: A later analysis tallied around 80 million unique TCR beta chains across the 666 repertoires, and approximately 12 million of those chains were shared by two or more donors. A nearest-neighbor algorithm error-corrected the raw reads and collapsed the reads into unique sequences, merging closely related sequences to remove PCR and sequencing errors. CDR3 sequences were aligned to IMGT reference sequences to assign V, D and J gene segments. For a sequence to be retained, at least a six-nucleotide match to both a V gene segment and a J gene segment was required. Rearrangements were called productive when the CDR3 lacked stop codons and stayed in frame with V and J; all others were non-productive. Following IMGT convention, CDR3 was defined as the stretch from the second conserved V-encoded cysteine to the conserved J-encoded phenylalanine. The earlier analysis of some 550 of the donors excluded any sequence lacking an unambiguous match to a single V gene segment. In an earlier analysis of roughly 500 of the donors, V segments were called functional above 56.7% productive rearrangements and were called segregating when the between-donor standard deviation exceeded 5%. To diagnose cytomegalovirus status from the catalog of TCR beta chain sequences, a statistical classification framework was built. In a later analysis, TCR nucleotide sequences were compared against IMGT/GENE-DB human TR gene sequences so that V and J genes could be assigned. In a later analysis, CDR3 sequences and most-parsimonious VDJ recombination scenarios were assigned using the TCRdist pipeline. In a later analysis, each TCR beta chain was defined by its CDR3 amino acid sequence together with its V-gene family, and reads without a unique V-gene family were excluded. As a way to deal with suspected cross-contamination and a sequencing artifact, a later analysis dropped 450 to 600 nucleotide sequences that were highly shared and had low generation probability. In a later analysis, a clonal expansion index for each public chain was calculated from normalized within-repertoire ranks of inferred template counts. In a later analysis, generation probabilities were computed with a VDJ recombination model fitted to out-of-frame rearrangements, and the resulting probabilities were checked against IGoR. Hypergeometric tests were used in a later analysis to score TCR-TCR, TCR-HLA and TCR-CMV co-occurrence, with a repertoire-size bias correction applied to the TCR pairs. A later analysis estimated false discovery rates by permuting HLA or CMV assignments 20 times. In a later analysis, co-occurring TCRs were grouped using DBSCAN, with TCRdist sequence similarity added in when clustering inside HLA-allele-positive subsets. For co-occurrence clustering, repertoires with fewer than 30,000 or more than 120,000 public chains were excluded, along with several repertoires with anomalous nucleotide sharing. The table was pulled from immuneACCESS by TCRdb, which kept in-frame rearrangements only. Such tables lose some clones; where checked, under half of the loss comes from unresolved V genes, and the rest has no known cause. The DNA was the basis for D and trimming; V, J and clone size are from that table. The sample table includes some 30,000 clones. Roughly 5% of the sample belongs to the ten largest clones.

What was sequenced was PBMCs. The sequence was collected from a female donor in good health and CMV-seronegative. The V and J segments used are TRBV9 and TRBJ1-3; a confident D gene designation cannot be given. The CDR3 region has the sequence CASSPRYGSGNTIYF. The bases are TGTGCCAGCAGCCCCCGCTACGGGTCTGGAAACACCATATATTTT.